This T cell receptor beta chain was captured by sequencing in a study of hypomethylating agent response in myelodysplastic syndrome. About the research overall: Hypomethylating treatment was azacitidine in about 75% of the 11, decitabine in 3 of 11. Complete response or hematologic improvement counted as response; others were non-responders.

Trimming left V 3 bases short and J 4 bases short, with 9 bases between. The CDR3 is 13 amino acids. Germline-derived CDR1 and CDR2 are SGHVS and FQNEAQ. Each sample had 350 to 400 ng DNA, as two 200 ng replicates, at survey resolution. Clones were sequenced by immunoSEQ multiplex PCR, and TCRdb holds only the in-frame ones, with some missing. The data hold fewer than 7,500 clones, with around four fifths observed a single time. The chain recombines TRBV7-8 with TRBJ1-2; D is unresolved. Sequenced material: bone marrow, taken before or after starting hypomethylating agent treatment for myelodysplastic syndrome (not recorded which). The receptor comes from a human donor with myelodysplastic syndrome. The chain's CDR3 is CASSLSVGYGYTF. CDR3 coding DNA: TGTGCCAGCAGCTTGAGTGTGGGCTATGGCTACACCTTC.